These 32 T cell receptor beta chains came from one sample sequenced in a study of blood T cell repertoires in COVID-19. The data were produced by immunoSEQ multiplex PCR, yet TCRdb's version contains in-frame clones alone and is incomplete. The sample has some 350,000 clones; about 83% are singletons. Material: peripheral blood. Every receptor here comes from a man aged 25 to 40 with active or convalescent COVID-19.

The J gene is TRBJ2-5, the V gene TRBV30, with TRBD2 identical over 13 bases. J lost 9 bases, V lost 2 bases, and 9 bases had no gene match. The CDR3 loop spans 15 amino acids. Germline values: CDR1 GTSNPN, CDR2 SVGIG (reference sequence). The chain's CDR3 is CAWSNLRLAGGAQYF. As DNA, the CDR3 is TGTGCCTGGAGTAATCTACGACTAGCGGGAGGAGCCCAGTACTTC.

The CDR3 coding sequence is TGTGCCACCGGAACAGGGCTCAATCAGCCCCAGCATTTT. Its translation is CATGTGLNQPQHF. V and J are TRBV24-1 and TRBJ1-5; maybe TRBD1 (6 bases). The germline V and J ends were trimmed by 9 bases and 3 bases, with 11 bases remaining between them. This CDR3 spans 13 amino acids. The V gene's germline CDR1 is KGHDR and CDR2 SFDVKD.

The CDR3 is CASSVATAGGNEQFF. CDR3 DNA: TGTGCCAGCAGCGTAGCTACAGCGGGAGGGAATGAGCAGTTCTTC. The chain employs TRBV9 and TRBJ2-1, with 10 bases that match TRBD2. V shed 0 bases, J shed 7 bases, and the junction held 4 bases outside the gene matches. The germline V gene encodes CDR1 SGDLS and CDR2 YYNGEE. The CDR3 is made up of 15 amino acids. The full variable domain, completed using reference TRBV9 and TRBJ2-1, is DSGVTQTPKHLITATGQRVTLRCSPRSGDLSVYWYQQSLDQGLQFLIQYYNGEERAKGNILERFSAQQFPDLHSELNLSSLELGDSALYFCASSVATAGGNEQFFGPGTRLTVL.

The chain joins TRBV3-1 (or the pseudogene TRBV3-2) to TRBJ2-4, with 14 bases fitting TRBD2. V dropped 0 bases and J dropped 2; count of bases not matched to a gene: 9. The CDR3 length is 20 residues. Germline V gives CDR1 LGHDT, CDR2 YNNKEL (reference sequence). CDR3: CASSQDRTSGRKESKNIQYF. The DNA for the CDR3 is TGTGCCAGCAGCCAAGACCGGACTAGCGGGAGGAAGGAGTCCAAAAACATTCAGTACTTC.

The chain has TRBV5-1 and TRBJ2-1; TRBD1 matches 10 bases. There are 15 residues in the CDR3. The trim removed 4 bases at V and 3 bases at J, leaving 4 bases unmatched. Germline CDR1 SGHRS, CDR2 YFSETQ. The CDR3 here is CASSADRGFYNEQFF. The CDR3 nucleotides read TGCGCCAGCAGCGCGGACAGGGGGTTCTACAATGAGCAGTTCTTC. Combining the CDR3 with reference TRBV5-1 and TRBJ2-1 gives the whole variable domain KAGVTQTPRYLIKTRGQQVTLSCSPISGHRSVSWYQQTPGQGLQFLFEYFSETQRNKGNFPGRFSGRQFSNSRSEMNVSTLELGDSALYLCASSADRGFYNEQFFGPGTRLTVL.

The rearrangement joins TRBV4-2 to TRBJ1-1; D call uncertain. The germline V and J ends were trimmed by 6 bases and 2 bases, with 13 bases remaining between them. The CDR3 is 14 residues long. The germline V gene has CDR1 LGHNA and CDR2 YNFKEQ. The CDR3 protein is CASSPRGFNTEAFF. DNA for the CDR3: TGTGCCAGCAGTCCCCGCGGGTTCAACACTGAAGCTTTCTTT.

The CDR3 reads CASSVGGQGAGEKLFF. The CDR3 DNA follows: TGTGCCAGCAGCGTAGGAGGACAGGGTGCGGGTGAAAAACTGTTTTTT. The V call is TRBV9, the J call TRBJ1-4; TRBD1 matches 8 bases. The V gene's germline CDR1 is SGDLS and CDR2 YYNGEE. This CDR3 region has 16 residues. Trimming took 0 bases from V and 7 from J; bases not matched to a gene: 8.

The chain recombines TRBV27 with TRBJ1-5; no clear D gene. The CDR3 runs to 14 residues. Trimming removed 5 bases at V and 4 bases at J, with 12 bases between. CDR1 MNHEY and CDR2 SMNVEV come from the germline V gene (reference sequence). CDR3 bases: TGTGCCAGCAGTACCCGGCGGGATAATCAGCCCCAGCATTTT. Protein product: CASSTRRDNQPQHF.

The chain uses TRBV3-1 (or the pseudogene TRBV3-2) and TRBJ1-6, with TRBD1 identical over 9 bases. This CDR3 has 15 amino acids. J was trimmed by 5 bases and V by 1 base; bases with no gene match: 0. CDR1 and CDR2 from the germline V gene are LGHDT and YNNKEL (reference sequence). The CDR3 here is CASSQGTGDNSPLHF. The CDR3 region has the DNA TGTGCCAGCAGCCAAGGGACAGGGGATAATTCACCCCTCCACTTT.

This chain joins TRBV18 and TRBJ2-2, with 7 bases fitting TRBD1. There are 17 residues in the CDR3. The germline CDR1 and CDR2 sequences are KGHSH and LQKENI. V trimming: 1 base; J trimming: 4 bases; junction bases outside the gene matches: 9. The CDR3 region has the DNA TGTGCCAGCTCACCACGGGAAGGGGGCGCGGTCACCGGGGAGCTGTTTTTT. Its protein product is CASSPREGGAVTGELFF. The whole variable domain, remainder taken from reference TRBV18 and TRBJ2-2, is NAGVMQNPRHLVRRRGQEARLRCSPMKGHSHVYWYRQLPEEGLKFMVYLQKENIIDESGMPKERFSAEFPKEGPSILRIQQVVRGDSAAYFCASSPREGGAVTGELFFGEGSRLTVL.

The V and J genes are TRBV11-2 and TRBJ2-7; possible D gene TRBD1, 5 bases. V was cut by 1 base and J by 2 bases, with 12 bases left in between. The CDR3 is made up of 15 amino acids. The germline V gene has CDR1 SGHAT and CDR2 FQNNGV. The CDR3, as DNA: TGTGCCAGCAGCTTAGTTCAGGGCAAGACCTACGAGCAGTACTTC. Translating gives CASSLVQGKTYEQYF.

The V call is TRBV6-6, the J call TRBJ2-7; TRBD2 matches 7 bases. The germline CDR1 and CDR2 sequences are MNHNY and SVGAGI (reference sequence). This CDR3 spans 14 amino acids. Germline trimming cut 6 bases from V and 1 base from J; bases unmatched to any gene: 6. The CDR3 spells CASSPPGRSYEQYF. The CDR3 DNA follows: TGTGCCAGCAGCCCCCCCGGGAGGTCCTACGAGCAGTACTTC.

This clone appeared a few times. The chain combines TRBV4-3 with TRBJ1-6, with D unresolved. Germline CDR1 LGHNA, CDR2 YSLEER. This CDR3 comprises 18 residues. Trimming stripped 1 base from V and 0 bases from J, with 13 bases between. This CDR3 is CASSQAFVSSSYNSPLHF. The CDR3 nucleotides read TGCGCCAGCAGCCAAGCCTTCGTTTCGAGCTCCTATAATTCACCCCTCCACTTT.

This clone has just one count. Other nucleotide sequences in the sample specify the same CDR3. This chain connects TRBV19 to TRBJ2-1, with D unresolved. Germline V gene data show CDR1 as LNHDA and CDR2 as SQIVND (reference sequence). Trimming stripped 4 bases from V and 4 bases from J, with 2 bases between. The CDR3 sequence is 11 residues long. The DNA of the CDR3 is TGTGCCAGTAGTACGTACAATGAGCAGTTCTTC. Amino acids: CASSTYNEQFF.

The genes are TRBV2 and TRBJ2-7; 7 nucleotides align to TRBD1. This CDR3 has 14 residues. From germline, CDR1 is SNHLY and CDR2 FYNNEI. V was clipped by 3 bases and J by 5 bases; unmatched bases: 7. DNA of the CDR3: TGTGCCAGCAGTGAGGTCAGGGGGTGGGACGAGCAGTACTTC. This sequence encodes CASSEVRGWDEQYF.

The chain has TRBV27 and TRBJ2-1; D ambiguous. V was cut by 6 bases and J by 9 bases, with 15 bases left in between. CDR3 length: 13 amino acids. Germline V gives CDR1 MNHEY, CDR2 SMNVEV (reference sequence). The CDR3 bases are TGTGCCAGCAGCTACGACACTCTCCGTGAGCAGTTCTTC. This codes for CASSYDTLREQFF.

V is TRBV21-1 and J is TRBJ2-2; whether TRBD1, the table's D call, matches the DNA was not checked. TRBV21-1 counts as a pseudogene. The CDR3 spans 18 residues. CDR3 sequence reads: CASSTPGQGAINTGELFF. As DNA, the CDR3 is TGTGCCAGCAGCACCCCGGGACAGGGGGCCATTAACACCGGGGAGCTGTTTTTT.

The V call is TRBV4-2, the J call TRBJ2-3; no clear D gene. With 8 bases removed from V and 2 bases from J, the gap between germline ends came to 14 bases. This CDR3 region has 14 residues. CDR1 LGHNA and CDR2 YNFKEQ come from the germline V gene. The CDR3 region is CASAPYQDTDTQYF. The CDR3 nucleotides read TGTGCCAGCGCCCCGTATCAGGACACAGATACGCAGTATTTT.

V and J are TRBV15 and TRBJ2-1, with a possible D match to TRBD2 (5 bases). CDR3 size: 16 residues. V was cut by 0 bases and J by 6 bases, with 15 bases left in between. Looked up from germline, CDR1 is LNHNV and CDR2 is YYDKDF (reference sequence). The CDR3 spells CATSREIGVILNEQFF. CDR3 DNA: TGTGCCACCAGCAGAGAGATCGGGGTAATCCTCAATGAGCAGTTCTTC.

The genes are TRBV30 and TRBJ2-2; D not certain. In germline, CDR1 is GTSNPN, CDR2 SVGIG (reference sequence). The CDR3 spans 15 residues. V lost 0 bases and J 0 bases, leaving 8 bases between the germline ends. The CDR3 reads CAWSVLSPNTGELFF. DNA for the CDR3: TGTGCCTGGAGTGTACTCTCCCCGAACACCGGGGAGCTGTTTTTT.

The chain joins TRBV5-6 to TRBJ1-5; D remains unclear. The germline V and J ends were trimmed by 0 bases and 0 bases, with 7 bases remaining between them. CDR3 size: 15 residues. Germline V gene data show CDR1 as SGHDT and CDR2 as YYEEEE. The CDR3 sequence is CASSLDSHSNQPQHF. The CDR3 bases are TGTGCCAGCAGCTTGGACAGCCATAGCAATCAGCCCCAGCATTTT. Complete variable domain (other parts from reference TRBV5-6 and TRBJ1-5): DAGVTQSPTHLIKTRGQQVTLRCSPKSGHDTVSWYQQALGQGPQFIFQYYEEEERQRGNFPDRFSGHQFPNYSSELNVNALLLGDSALYLCASSLDSHSNQPQHFGDGTRLSIL.

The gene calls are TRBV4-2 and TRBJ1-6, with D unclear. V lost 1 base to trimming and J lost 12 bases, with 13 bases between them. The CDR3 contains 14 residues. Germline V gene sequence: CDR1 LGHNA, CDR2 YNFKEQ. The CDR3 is CASSQAAGGGPLHF. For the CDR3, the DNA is TGTGCCAGCAGCCAAGCGGCAGGAGGCGGACCCCTCCACTTT.

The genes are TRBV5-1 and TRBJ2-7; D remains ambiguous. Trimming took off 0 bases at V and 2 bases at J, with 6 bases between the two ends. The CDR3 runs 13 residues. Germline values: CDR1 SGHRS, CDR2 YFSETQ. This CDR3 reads CASSLDPAYEQYF. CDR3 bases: TGCGCCAGCAGCTTGGATCCTGCCTACGAGCAGTACTTC.

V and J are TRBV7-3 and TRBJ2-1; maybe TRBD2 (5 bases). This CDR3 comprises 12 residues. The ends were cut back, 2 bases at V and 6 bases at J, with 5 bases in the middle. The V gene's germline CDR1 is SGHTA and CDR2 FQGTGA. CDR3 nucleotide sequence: TGTGCCAGCAGCTTACGGGGCAATGAGCAGTTCTTC. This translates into CASSLRGNEQFF. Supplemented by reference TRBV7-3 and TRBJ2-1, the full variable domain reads GAGVSQTPSNKVTEKGKYVELRCDPISGHTALYWYRQSLGQGPEFLIYFQGTGAADDSGLPNDRFFAVRPEGSVSTLKIQRTERGDSAVYLCASSLRGNEQFFGPGTRLTVL.

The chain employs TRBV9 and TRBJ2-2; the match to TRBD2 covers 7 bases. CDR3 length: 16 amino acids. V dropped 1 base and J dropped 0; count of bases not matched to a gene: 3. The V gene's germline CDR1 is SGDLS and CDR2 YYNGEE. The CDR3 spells CASSVSGTTNTGELFF. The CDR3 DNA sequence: TGTGCCAGCAGCGTATCCGGGACTACGAACACCGGGGAGCTGTTTTTT.

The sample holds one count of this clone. The CDR3 DNA follows: TGTGCCTGGAGTCTACGAGGACTGGGCTACACCTTC. Its protein is CAWSLRGLGYTF. V and J are TRBV30 and TRBJ1-2; D unclear. V was clipped by 2 bases and J by 8 bases, with 12 bases between them. The CDR3 length is 12 residues. CDR1 is GTSNPN and CDR2 is SVGIG in the germline V gene (reference sequence).

CDR3 protein: CASSFGQGTGYTF. CDR3 coding DNA: TGTGCCAGCAGCTTCGGACAGGGCACTGGCTACACCTTC. The chain carries TRBV5-8 and TRBJ1-2; 8 positions agree with TRBD1. CDR1 and CDR2 (germline): SGHTS, YDEGEE. Trimming removed 2 bases from V and 7 bases from J; junction bases left unmatched: 4. There are 13 residues in the CDR3.

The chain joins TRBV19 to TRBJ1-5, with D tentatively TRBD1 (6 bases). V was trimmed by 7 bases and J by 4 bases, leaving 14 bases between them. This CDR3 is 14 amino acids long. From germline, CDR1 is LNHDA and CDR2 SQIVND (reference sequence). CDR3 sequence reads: CASKNGDNNQPQHF. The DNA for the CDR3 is TGTGCCAGTAAAAATGGGGACAATAATCAGCCCCAGCATTTT.

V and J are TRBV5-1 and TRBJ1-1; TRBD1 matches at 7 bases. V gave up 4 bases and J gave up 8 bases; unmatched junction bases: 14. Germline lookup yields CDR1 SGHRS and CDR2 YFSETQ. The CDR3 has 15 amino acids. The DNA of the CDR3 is TGCGCCAGCAGCCTTCGAACAGGGGCGGTACAAGAAGCTTTCTTT. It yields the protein CASSLRTGAVQEAFF.

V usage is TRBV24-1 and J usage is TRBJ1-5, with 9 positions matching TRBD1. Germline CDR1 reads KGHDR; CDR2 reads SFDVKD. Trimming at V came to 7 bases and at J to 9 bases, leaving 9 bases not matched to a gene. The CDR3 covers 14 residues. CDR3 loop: CATSAWTGEGPQHF. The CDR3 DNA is TGTGCCACCAGCGCCTGGACAGGGGAAGGGCCCCAGCATTTT.

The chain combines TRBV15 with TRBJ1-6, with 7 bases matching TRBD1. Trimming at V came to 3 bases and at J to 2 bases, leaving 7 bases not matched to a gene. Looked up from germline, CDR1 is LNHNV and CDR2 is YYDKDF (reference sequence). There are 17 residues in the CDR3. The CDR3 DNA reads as TGTGCCACCAGCAGGTCCAGGGGGATGACCTATAATTCACCCCTCCACTTT. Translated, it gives CATSRSRGMTYNSPLHF.

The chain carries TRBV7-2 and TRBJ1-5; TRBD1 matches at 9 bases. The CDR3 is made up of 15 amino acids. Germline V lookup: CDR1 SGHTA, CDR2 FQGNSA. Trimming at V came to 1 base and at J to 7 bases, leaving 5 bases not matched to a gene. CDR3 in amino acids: CASSLGGTGYQPQHF. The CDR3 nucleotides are TGTGCCAGCAGCTTAGGCGGGACAGGGTACCAGCCCCAGCATTTT.